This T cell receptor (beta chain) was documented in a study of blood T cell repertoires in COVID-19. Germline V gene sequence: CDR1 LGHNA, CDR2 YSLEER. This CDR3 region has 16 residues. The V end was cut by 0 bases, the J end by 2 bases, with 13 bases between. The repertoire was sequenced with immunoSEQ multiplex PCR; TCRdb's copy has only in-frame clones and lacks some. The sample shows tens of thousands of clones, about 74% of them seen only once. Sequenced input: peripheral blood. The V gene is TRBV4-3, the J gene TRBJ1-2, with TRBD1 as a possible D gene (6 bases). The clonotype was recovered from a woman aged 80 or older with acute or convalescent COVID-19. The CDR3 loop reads CASSQDGQGRNYGYTF. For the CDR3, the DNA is TGCGCCAGCAGCCAAGACGGGCAGGGGAGAAACTATGGCTACACCTTC.